This TCR beta chain comes out of a study of blood T cell repertoires in COVID-19. Study context: The analysed material was cDNA or gDNA that came from T cells, B-cell-depleted T cells, or PBMCs.

TCRdb's copy holds only in-frame clones and misses some; the assay was immunoSEQ multiplex PCR. The sample includes under 200,000 clones, about 86% of them seen just once. V gave up 2 bases and J gave up 2 bases, with 11 bases separating them. Germline CDR1 and CDR2: SGHAT and FQNNGV. CDR3 length: 15 residues. The origin of this receptor is a human donor with acute or convalescent COVID-19. The donor label of this sample is uncertain. Sequenced: peripheral blood. The V and J genes are TRBV11-2 and TRBJ2-3; D possibly corresponds to TRBD1 (6 bases). This chain's CDR3 is CASSLIQGFTDTQYF. The CDR3 bases are TGTGCCAGCAGCTTAATCCAGGGGTTCACAGATACGCAGTATTTT.